This T cell receptor (beta chain) was sequenced in a study of T cell repertoires in cytomegalovirus infection. In the study overall: CMV infection plus the matching HLA type was flagged by public TCR beta signatures. Notes on the study in general: Ex vivo responses were dominated by HLA-C-restricted CMV-specific TCR beta clonotypes.

The CDR3 length is 16 residues. J was trimmed by 4 bases and V by 5 bases; bases with no gene match: 10. Looked up from germline, CDR1 is SGHTA and CDR2 is FQGNSA. Via MiXCR, TCRdb re-called the reads, giving one row per CDR3 protein. The sample holds 150,000 or so distinct CDR3 sequences, approximately 17% seen once. This clonotype occurred many times. What it binds is not known. The chain uses TRBV7-2 and TRBJ1-5; 8 bases are a match to TRBD1. This TCR was recovered from a human donor in good health (CMV status not recorded). Some clones in this sample may be carry-over from other donors' samples. The sample comprised CD8+ T cells from PBMCs. The CDR3 DNA is TGTGCCAGCAGCCCCGGACCCGGGACAGGAAATCAGCCCCAGCATTTT. Translating it yields CASSPGPGTGNQPQHF.